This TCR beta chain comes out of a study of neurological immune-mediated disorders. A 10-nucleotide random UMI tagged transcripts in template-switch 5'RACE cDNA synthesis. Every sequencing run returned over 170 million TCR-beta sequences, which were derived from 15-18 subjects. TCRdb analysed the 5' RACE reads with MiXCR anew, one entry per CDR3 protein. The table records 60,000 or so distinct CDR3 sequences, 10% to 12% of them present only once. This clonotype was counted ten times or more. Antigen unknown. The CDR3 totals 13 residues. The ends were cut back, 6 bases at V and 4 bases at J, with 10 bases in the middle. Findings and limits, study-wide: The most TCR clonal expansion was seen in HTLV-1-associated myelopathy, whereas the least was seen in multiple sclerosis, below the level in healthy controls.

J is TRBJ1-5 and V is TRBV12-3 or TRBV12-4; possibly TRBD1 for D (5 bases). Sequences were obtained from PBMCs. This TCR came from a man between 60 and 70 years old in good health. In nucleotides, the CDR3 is TGTGCCAGCAGGGAGACAGTTAATCAGCCCCAGCATTTT. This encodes CASRETVNQPQHF.